This is a list of T cell receptor beta chains from one sample in a study of blood T cells in healthy people across ages. TCRdb reprocessed the 5' RACE reads via MiXCR and lists one record per CDR3 protein. The repertoire holds approximately 880,000 distinct CDR3 sequences, with approximately 49% as singletons. The source material was blood. Receptor source: a man aged 25 to 40 in good health. CDR3s include the opening cysteine and the closing phenylalanine or tryptophan. Each record gives: V gene, D gene, J gene, clone size, CDR3 DNA, CDR3 protein. The D gene is left open where the match is weak. The size of a clone is reported for some rows only, either as once, few or many, or as a class for expanded clones.

>TRBV6-2/TRBV6-3|NA|TRBJ2-7|many
TGTGCCAGCAGCCAACAGGGCGAGCAGTACTTC
CASSQQGEQYF
>TRBV5-1|NA|TRBJ2-1|NA
TGCGCCAGCAGCTTGGGTGGGGGCCTTGCCTACAATGAGCAGTTCTTC
CASSLGGGLAYNEQFF
>TRBV7-9|NA|TRBJ2-3|NA
TGTGCCAGCAGCTTGGAGGGGATCTCAGATACGCAGTATTTT
CASSLEGISDTQYF
>TRBV27|NA|TRBJ1-2|NA
TGTGCCAGCAGCGGGCAGGGGATCGGCTACACCTTC
CASSGQGIGYTF
>TRBV28|NA|TRBJ2-3|NA
TGTGCCAGCAAGGAGGGGACTTCAGATACGCAGTATTTT
CASKEGTSDTQYF
>TRBV5-1|NA|TRBJ2-1|many
TGCGCCAGCAGCTTGTATCCTAGTCCGAACAATGAGCAGTTCTTC
CASSLYPSPNNEQFF
>TRBV20-1|TRBD1|TRBJ1-2|NA
TGCAGTGCTAGGGGACAGGGGTCACAAATCTATGGCTACACCTTC
CSARGQGSQIYGYTF
>TRBV3-1|NA|TRBJ2-3|few
TGTGCCAGCAGCCAAGCCCGACCCGATACGCAGTATTTT
CASSQARPDTQYF
>TRBV5-1|NA|TRBJ2-1|NA
TGCGCCAGCAGCCCCGAACAGGTCCGCTACGAGCAGTTCTTC
CASSPEQVRYEQFF
>TRBV10-3|NA|TRBJ2-7|few
TGTGCCATCAGGGGAACGCGGGAGCAGTACTTC
CAIRGTREQYF